These 15 T cell receptor beta chains were all obtained from the same sample, sequenced in a study of cytomegalovirus exposure and HLA in healthy donors. Primers for the PCR totalled 60 Vbeta and 13 Jbeta. Sequencing was performed with immunoSEQ multiplex PCR; in TCRdb, only in-frame clones are kept and a portion is missing. The sample has approximately 140,000 clones, around 78% seen once. Sequencing was carried out using PBMCs. Source of these receptors: a woman between 18 and 29 years old in good health and CMV-seronegative.

The gene calls are TRBV27 and TRBJ1-5, with D possibly TRBD1 on 5 matching bases. Germline loops: CDR1 MNHEY, CDR2 SMNVEV (reference sequence). The CDR3 consists of 12 residues. V was clipped by 6 bases and J by 2 bases, with 5 bases between them. CDR3 DNA: TGTGCCAGCAGACAGGGCAATCAGCCCCAGCATTTT. Translated, it gives CASRQGNQPQHF.

This clone has just a few counts. The chain joins TRBV30 to TRBJ2-5; 11 bases agree with TRBD2. CDR3 length: 15 amino acids. Germline V CDR1 and CDR2: GTSNPN, SVGIG (reference sequence). The V segment lost 2 bases and the J segment 5 bases; nucleotides outside the gene matches: 7. The CDR3 sequence: CAWSPGLAGDETQYF. The DNA for the CDR3 is TGTGCCTGGAGTCCAGGACTAGCGGGTGACGAGACCCAGTACTTC.

This clone has only a few counts. The chain joins TRBV21-1 to TRBJ2-7; TRBD2 is the table's D call, not checked against the DNA. TRBV21-1 is a pseudogene segment. CDR3 length: 15 amino acids. This CDR3 reads CASSKSGRIVREQYF. CDR3 in DNA: TGTGCCAGCAGCAAAAGCGGGCGGATAGTACGGGAGCAGTACTTC.

The chain couples TRBV25-1 to TRBJ1-2, with TRBD1 matching over 7 bases. The CDR3 runs to 16 residues. V lost 1 base and J lost 7; bases outside the gene matches: 12. The germline gives CDR1 MGHDK, CDR2 SYGVNS. The CDR3 nucleotides read TGTGCCAGCAGTGAATTAACTCAGGGGGTGACGCTTGGCTACACCTTC. It translates to CASSELTQGVTLGYTF.

J is TRBJ2-7 and V is TRBV6-1, with D perhaps TRBD1 (7 bases). Trimming pared 4 bases from V and 6 bases from J, leaving 19 bases between. Germline CDR1 is MNHNS and CDR2 is SASEGT. The CDR3 is 15 residues long. The CDR3 reads CASSALGRDSVEQYF. The CDR3, as DNA: TGTGCCAGCAGTGCCCTGGGGCGGGACAGTGTCGAGCAGTACTTC.

The table lists this clone with a few counts. The chain joins TRBV2 to TRBJ1-4; D gene ambiguous. V gave up 1 base and J gave up 8 bases, with 11 bases separating them. The CDR3 contains 14 residues. The germline gives CDR1 SNHLY, CDR2 FYNNEI. The CDR3 region is CASSEGAAGEKLFF. The CDR3 coding sequence is TGTGCCAGCAGTGAAGGAGCGGCCGGGGAAAAACTGTTTTTT.

The chain employs TRBV18 and TRBJ1-5; D perhaps matches TRBD1 (6 bases). The CDR3 totals 14 residues. Germline CDR1 KGHSH, CDR2 LQKENI. With 2 bases removed from V and 4 bases from J, the gap between germline ends came to 9 bases. CDR3 DNA sequence: TGTGCCAGCTCACCAGCAGGGGCTAATCAGCCCCAGCATTTT. Translation gives CASSPAGANQPQHF.

The chain uses TRBV7-9 and TRBJ1-1; 7 bases are shared with TRBD1. The germline CDR1 and CDR2 sequences are SEHNR and FQNEAQ (reference sequence). The CDR3 runs to 14 residues. With V trimmed by 5 bases and J by 4 bases, 7 bases remained unmatched. Written as DNA, the CDR3 is TGTGCCAGCAGCCCTAGACAGGGAAGCACTGAAGCTTTCTTT. It yields the protein CASSPRQGSTEAFF.

V is TRBV6-4 and J is TRBJ2-1; D is possibly TRBD1 (5 bases). The CDR3 sequence is 13 residues long. Germline V gene sequence: CDR1 MRHNA, CDR2 SNTAGT. Trimming cost V 3 bases and J 5 bases, with 8 bases left between them. The CDR3 loop is CASSDKGHNEQFF. Here the CDR3 DNA reads TGTGCCAGCAGTGATAAGGGGCACAATGAGCAGTTCTTC.

This rearrangement joins TRBV29-1 to TRBJ2-3; 13 bases match TRBD2. The CDR3 loop spans 16 amino acids. V was pared by 6 bases and J by 0 bases, with 6 bases of the junction left unmatched. Germline CDR1 and CDR2: SQVTM and ANQGSEA. In DNA, the CDR3 is TGCAGCGTCCGACTAGCGGGAGGTACTAGCACAGATACGCAGTATTTT. It is translated as CSVRLAGGTSTDTQYF.

The chain recombines TRBV5-1 with TRBJ2-1; 10 nucleotides line up with TRBD2. CDR1 SGHRS and CDR2 YFSETQ come from the germline V gene. This CDR3 comprises 16 residues. V trimming: 5 bases; J trimming: 8 bases; junction bases outside the gene matches: 13. CDR3: CASRTALAGGEYEQFF. The CDR3 nucleotides are TGCGCCAGCAGGACTGCCTTAGCGGGAGGAGAGTATGAGCAGTTCTTC.

This chain joins TRBV4-2 and TRBJ1-3; D perhaps matches TRBD1 (5 bases). This CDR3 region has 14 residues. Trimming removed 1 base at V and 4 bases at J, with 8 bases between. Germline V lookup: CDR1 LGHNA, CDR2 YNFKEQ. The CDR3 DNA follows: TGTGCCAGCAGCCAAGGAAGACAGGGAAACACCATATATTTT. It is translated as CASSQGRQGNTIYF.

The rearrangement uses TRBV7-9 and TRBJ2-1, with a tentative D call TRBD2 (6 bases). Germline loops: CDR1 SEHNR, CDR2 FQNEAQ (reference sequence). V shed 0 bases and J shed 7 bases, with 13 bases lying between them. This CDR3 region has 15 residues. The CDR3 region is CASSLAGSGGNEQFF. The CDR3 region has the DNA TGTGCCAGCAGCTTAGCGGGTAGCGGAGGGAATGAGCAGTTCTTC.

The V call is TRBV7-9, the J call TRBJ1-2; 11 bases are shared with TRBD1. The trim removed 2 bases at V and 7 bases at J, leaving 6 bases unmatched. CDR1 and CDR2 (germline): SEHNR, FQNEAQ (reference sequence). The CDR3 is 15 residues long. CDR3 coding DNA: TGTGCCAGCAGCTTAAAGGACAGGGGGCCCAGTGGCTACACCTTC. Translated: CASSLKDRGPSGYTF.

This chain connects TRBV11-2 to TRBJ2-7; 10 bases fit TRBD1. Trimming removed 5 bases from V and 5 bases from J; junction bases left unmatched: 6. CDR1 and CDR2 from the germline V gene are SGHAT and FQNNGV. This CDR3 comprises 14 residues. The CDR3: CASSLDRGRDEQYF. The CDR3 nucleotides read TGTGCCAGCAGCCTCGACAGGGGGCGGGACGAGCAGTACTTC.